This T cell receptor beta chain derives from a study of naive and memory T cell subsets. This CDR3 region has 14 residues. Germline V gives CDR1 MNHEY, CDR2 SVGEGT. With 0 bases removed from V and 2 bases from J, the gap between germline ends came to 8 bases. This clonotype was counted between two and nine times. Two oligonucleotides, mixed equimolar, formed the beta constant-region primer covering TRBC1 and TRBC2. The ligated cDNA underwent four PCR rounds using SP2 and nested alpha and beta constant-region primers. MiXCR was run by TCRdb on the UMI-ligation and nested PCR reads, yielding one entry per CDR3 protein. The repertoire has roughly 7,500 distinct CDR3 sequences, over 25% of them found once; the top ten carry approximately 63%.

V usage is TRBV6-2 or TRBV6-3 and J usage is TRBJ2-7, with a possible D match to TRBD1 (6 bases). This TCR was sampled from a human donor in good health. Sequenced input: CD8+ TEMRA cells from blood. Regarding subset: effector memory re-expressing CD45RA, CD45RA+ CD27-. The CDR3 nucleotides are TGTGCCAGCAGTTACTCCGGGACACCCTACGAGCAGTACTTC. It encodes CASSYSGTPYEQYF.